This T cell receptor (beta chain) was identified in a study of T cells after yellow fever vaccination. Only a few counts were recorded for this clonotype. What it binds is not known. The germline CDR1 and CDR2 sequences are DFQATT and SNEGSKA (reference sequence). The CDR3 contains 11 residues. The V end was cut by 6 bases, the J end by 9 bases, with 14 bases between. Template-switching 5'RACE yielded the TCR cDNA; a universal primer site and UMIs were added in the process. TCRdb used MiXCR to reprocess the 5' RACE reads, holding one entry per CDR3 protein. This repertoire shows a few hundred thousand distinct CDR3 sequences, roughly 6.2% found once; its top ten account for approximately 1%. Notes on the study in general: Abundant clonotypes from the bulk population could contaminate FACS-sorted repertoires. Primary-vaccination clones mostly resurfaced post-booster (96% CD4, 75% to 90% CD8).

The sample consisted of CD4+ T cells sorted from PBMCs, taken on the day of the yellow fever booster vaccination. V gene TRBV20-1 combines with J gene TRBJ1-1; a possible D gene is TRBD1 (6 bases). The clonotype comes from a man aged 30 to 45 who received the YFV17D yellow fever vaccine. The chain's CDR3 is CSATTGTKAFF. The DNA for the CDR3 is TGCAGTGCGACAACCGGGACAAAAGCTTTCTTT.